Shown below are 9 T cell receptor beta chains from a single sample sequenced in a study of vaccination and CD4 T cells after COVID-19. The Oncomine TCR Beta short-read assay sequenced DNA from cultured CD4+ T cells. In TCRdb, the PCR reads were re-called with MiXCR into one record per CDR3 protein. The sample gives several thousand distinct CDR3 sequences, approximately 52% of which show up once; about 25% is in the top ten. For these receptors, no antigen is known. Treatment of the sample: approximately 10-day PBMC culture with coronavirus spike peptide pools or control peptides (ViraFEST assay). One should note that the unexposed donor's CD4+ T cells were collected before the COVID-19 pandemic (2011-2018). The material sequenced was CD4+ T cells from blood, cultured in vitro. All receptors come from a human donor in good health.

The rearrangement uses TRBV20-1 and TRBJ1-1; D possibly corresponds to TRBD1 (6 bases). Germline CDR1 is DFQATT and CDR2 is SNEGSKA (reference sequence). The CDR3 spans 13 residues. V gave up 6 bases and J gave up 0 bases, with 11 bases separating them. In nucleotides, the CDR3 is TGCAGTGCGAGGACAGCCTTGAACACTGAAGCTTTCTTT. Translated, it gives CSARTALNTEAFF.

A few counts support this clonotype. CDR3 in amino acids: CASSRSTGPQHF. The DNA for the CDR3 is TGTGCCAGCAGCCGCTCGACAGGGCCCCAGCATTTT. The gene calls are TRBV14 and TRBJ1-5; the D gene is possibly TRBD1 (6 bases). The CDR3 runs to 12 residues. Deletions cut 4 bases from V and 9 bases from J, with 10 bases between. Germline-derived CDR1 and CDR2 are SGHDN and FVKESK.

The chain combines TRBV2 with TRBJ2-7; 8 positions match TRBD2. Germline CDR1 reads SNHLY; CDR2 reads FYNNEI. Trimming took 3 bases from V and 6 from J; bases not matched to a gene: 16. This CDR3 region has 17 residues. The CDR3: CASSDPGRLAMGLEQYF. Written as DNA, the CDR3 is TGTGCCAGCAGTGACCCTGGACGACTAGCGATGGGGCTCGAGCAGTACTTC.

The CDR3 coding sequence is TGTGCCAGCTCACCCCCTAGCGTAGTGTACAATGAGCAGTTCTTC. Translated: CASSPPSVVYNEQFF. The chain employs TRBV18 and TRBJ2-1; tentatively, D is TRBD2 (6 bases). Trimming took 3 bases from V and 4 from J, leaving 13 bases between them. Germline V gene data show CDR1 as KGHSH and CDR2 as LQKENI. This CDR3 region has 15 residues. Full variable domain (rest looked up from reference TRBV18 and TRBJ2-1): NAGVMQNPRHLVRRRGQEARLRCSPMKGHSHVYWYRQLPEEGLKFMVYLQKENIIDESGMPKERFSAEFPKEGPSILRIQQVVRGDSAAYFCASSPPSVVYNEQFFGPGTRLTVL.

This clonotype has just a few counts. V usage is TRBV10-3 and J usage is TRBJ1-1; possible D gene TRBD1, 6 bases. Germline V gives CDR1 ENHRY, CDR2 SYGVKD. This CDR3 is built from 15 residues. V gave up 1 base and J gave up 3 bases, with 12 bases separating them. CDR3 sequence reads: CAISELGAIHTEAFF. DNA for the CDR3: TGTGCCATCAGTGAGTTGGGGGCCATCCACACTGAAGCTTTCTTT.

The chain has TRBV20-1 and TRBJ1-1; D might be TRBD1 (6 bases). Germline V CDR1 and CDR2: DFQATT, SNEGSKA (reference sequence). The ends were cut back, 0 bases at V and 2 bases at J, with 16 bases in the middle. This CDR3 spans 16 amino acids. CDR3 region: CSARDPEGRGNTEAFF. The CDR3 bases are TGCAGTGCTAGAGATCCCGAGGGCAGGGGTAACACTGAAGCTTTCTTT.

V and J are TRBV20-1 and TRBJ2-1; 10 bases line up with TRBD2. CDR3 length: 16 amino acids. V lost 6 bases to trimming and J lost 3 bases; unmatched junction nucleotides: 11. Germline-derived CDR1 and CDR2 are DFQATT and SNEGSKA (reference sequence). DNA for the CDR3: TGCAGTGCCAAGGAAAGCGGGAGGGGTGTCTACAATGAGCAGTTCTTC. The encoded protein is CSAKESGRGVYNEQFF.

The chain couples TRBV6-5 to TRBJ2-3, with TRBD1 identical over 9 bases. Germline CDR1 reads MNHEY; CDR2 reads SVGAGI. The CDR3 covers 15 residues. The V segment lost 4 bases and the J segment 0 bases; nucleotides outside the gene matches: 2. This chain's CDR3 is CASSFTGGSTDTQYF. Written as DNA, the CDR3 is TGTGCCAGCAGTTTTACAGGGGGCAGCACAGATACGCAGTATTTT.

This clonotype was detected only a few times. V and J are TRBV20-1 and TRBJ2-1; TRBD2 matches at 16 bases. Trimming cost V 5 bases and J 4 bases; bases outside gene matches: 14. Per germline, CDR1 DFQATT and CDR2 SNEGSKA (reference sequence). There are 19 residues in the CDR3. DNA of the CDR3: TGCAGTGCTCCCCCCGCGCCCCGGGGACTAGCGGGAGGGTACAATGAGCAGTTCTTC. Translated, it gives CSAPPAPRGLAGGYNEQFF.